Presented here are 32 T cell receptor beta chains from one specimen sequenced in a study of B cell selection in AIRE deficiency. Regulatory T cells were sorted as CD4+CD25hiCD127low/negative. The protocol was immunoSEQ multiplex PCR, while the TCRdb copy is restricted to in-frame clones and leaves out a portion. Of around 22,000 clones listed, around 90% are singletons. Source material: CD4+CD25+ Tregs sorted from PBMCs. These receptors were obtained from a human donor in good health.

This chain connects TRBV18 to TRBJ1-1; D gene uncertain. V was pared by 4 bases and J by 0 bases, with 9 bases between. Germline CDR1 reads KGHSH; CDR2 reads LQKENI. The CDR3 has 14 residues. This chain's CDR3 is CASSQGIMNTEAFF. Written as DNA, the CDR3 is TGTGCCAGCTCACAGGGAATTATGAACACTGAAGCTTTCTTT.

The V call is TRBV9, the J call TRBJ2-5, with a tentative D call TRBD1 (6 bases). The V end lost 4 bases, the J end lost 4 bases, and 14 bases lay between the germline ends. This CDR3 region has 14 residues. The germline gives CDR1 SGDLS, CDR2 YYNGEE. CDR3 sequence (DNA): TGTGCCAGCAGCCCCCGGACAGAGGGAGAGACCCAGTACTTC. Amino acids: CASSPRTEGETQYF.

V usage is TRBV6-1 and J usage is TRBJ1-5; D may be TRBD1 (5 bases). The CDR3 is 15 residues long. The germline V and J ends were trimmed by 1 base and 6 bases, with 13 bases remaining between them. Germline CDR1 reads MNHNS; CDR2 reads SASEGT. The CDR3 loop reads CASSEVRGMSQPQHF. The CDR3 DNA sequence: TGTGCCAGCAGTGAAGTGCGGGGGATGAGTCAGCCCCAGCATTTT.

The rearrangement links TRBV10-3 to TRBJ1-5; D is perhaps TRBD1 (5 bases). The V and J ends lost 0 bases and 5 bases respectively, with 8 bases between them. Germline lookup yields CDR1 ENHRY and CDR2 SYGVKD. The CDR3 sequence is 14 residues long. DNA of the CDR3: TGTGCCATCAGTGAGTCTTCAGGGTATCAGCCCCAGCATTTT. Translated, it gives CAISESSGYQPQHF.

The CDR3 DNA sequence: TGTGCCAGTAGTATAGTGCGTGGGCAGGGGCTAGATACGCAGTATTTT. Translated: CASSIVRGQGLDTQYF. The chain carries TRBV19 and TRBJ2-3; possibly TRBD1 for D (6 bases). The CDR3 contains 16 residues. In germline, CDR1 is LNHDA, CDR2 SQIVND (reference sequence). Trimming pared 1 base from V and 5 bases from J, leaving 16 bases between.

The V and J genes are TRBV30 and TRBJ2-3; D may be TRBD1 (5 bases). The germline gives CDR1 GTSNPN, CDR2 SVGIG (reference sequence). V lost 6 bases and J 4 bases, leaving 17 bases between the germline ends. The CDR3 contains 14 residues. In nucleotides, the CDR3 is TGTGCCTGCCTCAGGGCTCGATCCCCAGATACGCAGTATTTT. Residues: CACLRARSPDTQYF.

The chain carries TRBV7-3 and TRBJ2-1, with 14 positions matching TRBD2. The V gene's germline CDR1 is SGHTA and CDR2 FQGTGA. The CDR3 has 16 amino acids. V trimming: 5 bases; J trimming: 2 bases; junction bases outside the gene matches: 2. CDR3 bases: TGTGCCAGCAGCCCGACTAGCGGGAGGGCCTACAATGAGCAGTTCTTC. Translated, it gives CASSPTSGRAYNEQFF. Supplemented by reference TRBV7-3 and TRBJ2-1, the full variable domain reads GAGVSQTPSNKVTEKGKYVELRCDPISGHTALYWYRQSLGQGPEFLIYFQGTGAADDSGLPNDRFFAVRPEGSVSTLKIQRTERGDSAVYLCASSPTSGRAYNEQFFGPGTRLTVL.

This sequence joins TRBV6-6 and TRBJ2-2; D possibly corresponds to TRBD2 (5 bases). The germline gives CDR1 MNHNY, CDR2 SVGAGI (reference sequence). The CDR3 spans 15 residues. V lost 2 bases to trimming and J lost 3 bases, with 10 bases between them. CDR3: CASSYLRRDTGELFF. The CDR3 nucleotides are TGTGCCAGCAGTTACCTCAGGCGGGACACCGGGGAGCTGTTTTTT.

The chain uses TRBV18 and TRBJ2-1; no clear D. This CDR3 is built from 13 residues. V dropped 4 bases and J dropped 4 bases, with 8 bases sitting between them. Germline V lookup: CDR1 KGHSH, CDR2 LQKENI. The CDR3 here is CASSLLIYNEQFF. The CDR3 DNA sequence: TGTGCCAGCTCACTCCTGATTTACAATGAGCAGTTCTTC.

The chain uses TRBV2 and TRBJ1-2, with 7 bases that match TRBD1. There are 15 residues in the CDR3. The germline gives CDR1 SNHLY, CDR2 FYNNEI. The trim removed 6 bases at V and 0 bases at J, leaving 7 bases unmatched. In DNA form, the CDR3 reads TGTGCCAGCAGCACCGGGACAGCAGCTAACTATGGCTACACCTTC. Protein: CASSTGTAANYGYTF.

The rearrangement links TRBV6-1 to TRBJ2-7; D gene ambiguous. The germline V gene has CDR1 MNHNS and CDR2 SASEGT. V shed 6 bases and J shed 0 bases, with 12 bases lying between them. The CDR3 loop spans 14 amino acids. CDR3 sequence reads: CASRSAQNSYEQYF. The CDR3 DNA reads TGTGCCAGCAGAAGTGCACAGAACTCCTACGAGCAGTACTTC.

The V gene is TRBV12-5, the J gene TRBJ1-5, with 9 bases aligning to TRBD1. Germline CDR1 is LGHNT and CDR2 is FRNRAP. CDR3 length: 14 residues. J was trimmed by 5 bases and V by 6 bases; bases with no gene match: 5. The CDR3 bases are TGTGCTAGTGGCCTCGGACAGGGGCATCAGCCCCAGCATTTT. It is translated as CASGLGQGHQPQHF.

V and J are TRBV4-1 and TRBJ1-1, with D unresolved. V gave up 0 bases and J gave up 1 base, with 12 bases separating them. CDR1 and CDR2 (germline): MGHRA, YSYEKL. The CDR3 has 16 amino acids. The CDR3 sequence: CASSQDSAQWNTEAFF. CDR3 DNA sequence: TGCGCCAGCAGCCAAGATTCTGCACAGTGGAACACTGAAGCTTTCTTT.

The rearrangement uses TRBV6-5 and TRBJ2-1; D is undetermined. Trimming took 0 bases from V and 13 from J, leaving 13 bases between them. The CDR3 length is 13 residues. Germline V gene sequence: CDR1 MNHEY, CDR2 SVGAGI. In nucleotides, the CDR3 is TGTGCCAGCAGTTACTCGGACCGGGCCGTCCAGTTCTTC. This gives the protein CASSYSDRAVQFF.

The chain combines TRBV2 with TRBJ1-4, with 8 positions matching TRBD1. V lost 6 bases and J lost 12; bases outside the gene matches: 6. The CDR3 runs to 12 residues. The V gene's germline CDR1 is SNHLY and CDR2 FYNNEI. The CDR3, as DNA: TGTGCCAGCAGAGAGGGACAGGTGGAACTGTTTTTT. It yields the protein CASREGQVELFF.

This chain joins TRBV18 and TRBJ1-3; D not resolved. CDR1 is KGHSH, CDR2 LQKENI, per germline. CDR3 size: 14 residues. Trimming shortened V by 6 bases and J by 1 base, and 10 bases separated the two germline ends. In DNA form, the CDR3 reads TGTGCCAGCTCCCCGTCTCGTTCTGGAAACACCATATATTTT. Translation: CASSPSRSGNTIYF.

The V call is TRBV29-1, the J call TRBJ1-3; no clear D gene. Germline lookup yields CDR1 SQVTM and CDR2 ANQGSEA. V was trimmed by 4 bases and J by 4 bases, leaving 11 bases between them. This CDR3 is built from 13 residues. CDR3 region: CSVGGGLGNTIYF. The CDR3 coding sequence is TGCAGCGTTGGAGGTGGGCTCGGAAACACCATATATTTT.

The chain links TRBV2 to TRBJ1-2, with TRBD1 matching over 12 bases. V was clipped by 8 bases and J by 9 bases; unmatched bases: 10. CDR1 and CDR2 from the germline V gene are SNHLY and FYNNEI. The CDR3 is 14 amino acids. The CDR3 DNA is TGTGCCAGCTTATCAGGGACAGGGGGCGCCAGCTACACCTTC. This codes for CASLSGTGGASYTF.

This sequence joins TRBV5-1 and TRBJ1-2; perhaps TRBD1 as D (6 bases). The CDR3 sequence is 15 residues long. The V gene's germline CDR1 is SGHRS and CDR2 YFSETQ. V dropped 6 bases and J dropped 3 bases, with 18 bases sitting between them. The CDR3 coding sequence is TGCGCCAGCAAGATTGAGTGGGGGCGCGACTATGGCTACACCTTC. It is translated as CASKIEWGRDYGYTF.

V is TRBV4-2 and J is TRBJ2-7, with 14 bases matching TRBD2. Germline V lookup: CDR1 LGHNA, CDR2 YNFKEQ. This CDR3 region has 17 residues. Trimming cost V 1 base and J 5 bases; bases outside gene matches: 7. The CDR3 is CASSQGRLAGGPDEQYF. Here the CDR3 DNA reads TGTGCCAGCAGCCAAGGACGACTAGCGGGAGGGCCTGACGAGCAGTACTTC.

The chain recombines TRBV30 with TRBJ1-1; a weak D match, TRBD1 (5 bases). Germline V gene data show CDR1 as GTSNPN and CDR2 as SVGIG (reference sequence). The CDR3 length is 13 residues. Trimming shortened V by 8 bases and J by 4 bases, and 17 bases separated the two germline ends. In DNA, the CDR3 is TGTGCCCGACGCGGCGGGGCTGGCACTGAAGCTTTCTTT. This encodes CARRGGAGTEAFF.

The chain employs TRBV11-3 and TRBJ1-2; 10 bases match TRBD1. The CDR3 is 14 residues long. Germline values: CDR1 SGHNT, CDR2 YENEEA. J was trimmed by 4 bases and V by 5 bases; bases with no gene match: 4. CDR3: CASSPTGGVYGYTF. CDR3 in DNA: TGTGCCAGCAGCCCGACAGGGGGCGTCTATGGCTACACCTTC. Filled out from reference TRBV11-3 and TRBJ1-2, the complete variable domain reads EAGVVQSPRYKIIEKKQPVAFWCNPISGHNTLYWYLQNLGQGPELLIRYENEEAVDDSQLPKDRFSAERLKGVDSTLKIQPAELGDSAVYLCASSPTGGVYGYTFGSGTRLTVV.

The chain combines TRBV18 with TRBJ2-7; no clear D gene. V lost 3 bases to trimming and J lost 5 bases, with 11 bases between them. Germline V gene data show CDR1 as KGHSH and CDR2 as LQKENI. The CDR3 spans 13 residues. CDR3 coding DNA: TGTGCCAGCTCACCTGCTTACTTAGACGAGCAGTACTTC. It encodes CASSPAYLDEQYF.

This rearrangement joins TRBV6-5 to TRBJ2-3, with TRBD1 as a possible D gene (5 bases). Germline values: CDR1 MNHEY, CDR2 SVGAGI. The V and J ends lost 6 bases and 3 bases respectively, with 13 bases between them. The CDR3 spans 14 residues. Here the CDR3 DNA reads TGTGCCAGCAGAGGACATACAACAACAGATACGCAGTATTTT. Its protein is CASRGHTTTDTQYF.

V usage is TRBV18 and J usage is TRBJ1-2, with a weak D call TRBD1 (6 bases). The CDR3 is made up of 13 amino acids. CDR1 and CDR2 (germline): KGHSH, LQKENI. V lost 5 bases and J 3 bases, leaving 10 bases between the germline ends. CDR3: CASSAGTYYGYTF. The CDR3 bases are TGTGCCAGCTCAGCCGGGACATACTATGGCTACACCTTC.

The V and J genes are TRBV7-2 and TRBJ2-5; D may be TRBD2 (5 bases). The CDR3 runs to 14 residues. Germline CDR1 SGHTA, CDR2 FQGNSA. Trimming cost V 4 bases and J 4 bases, with 13 bases left between them. The DNA for the CDR3 is TGTGCCAGCAGCTCACAACTAGAGAGAGAGACCCAGTACTTC. Amino acids: CASSSQLERETQYF.

V usage is TRBV7-9 and J usage is TRBJ1-4; D is unresolved. Germline CDR1 SEHNR, CDR2 FQNEAQ (reference sequence). The CDR3 is 15 residues long. Trimming took 5 bases from V and 4 from J, leaving 14 bases between them. CDR3 coding DNA: TGTGCCAGCAGCCGAAGTTGGGTGGTTAATGAAAAACTGTTTTTT. Protein product: CASSRSWVVNEKLFF. Variable domain in full (rest from reference TRBV7-9 and TRBJ1-4): DTGVSQNPRHKITKRGQNVTFRCDPISEHNRLYWYRQTLGQGPEFLTYFQNEAQLEKSRLLSDRFSAERPKGSFSTLEIQRTEQGDSAMYLCASSRSWVVNEKLFFGSGTQLSVL.

V is TRBV9 and J is TRBJ2-1, with a weak D call TRBD2 (6 bases). Trimming pared 3 bases from V and 2 bases from J, leaving 18 bases between. This CDR3 is 17 amino acids long. Germline assignment: CDR1 SGDLS and CDR2 YYNGEE. The CDR3 region has the DNA TGTGCCAGCAGCGAGGGGATCGGTACGGGAGCCTACAATGAGCAGTTCTTC. It is translated as CASSEGIGTGAYNEQFF.

This clone has just one count. The V and J genes are TRBV2 and TRBJ2-2, with D possibly matching TRBD2 (6 bases). CDR3 length: 14 residues. The germline CDR1 and CDR2 sequences are SNHLY and FYNNEI. V was trimmed by 4 bases and J by 5 bases, leaving 11 bases between them. CDR3 protein: CASSAGERTGELFF. DNA of the CDR3: TGTGCCAGCAGTGCGGGGGAAAGGACCGGGGAGCTGTTTTTT.

The rearrangement links TRBV9 to TRBJ2-5, with D uncertain. This CDR3 is 12 amino acids long. V was trimmed by 3 bases and J by 4 bases, leaving 7 bases between them. Germline CDR1 reads SGDLS; CDR2 reads YYNGEE. The DNA for the CDR3 is TGTGCCAGCAGCGGCGAAGGAGAGACCCAGTACTTC. This translates into CASSGEGETQYF.

This chain joins TRBV18 and TRBJ2-1; D call uncertain. This CDR3 has 12 residues. V lost 3 bases and J lost 7, with 7 bases in between. CDR1 is KGHSH and CDR2 is LQKENI in the germline V gene. The DNA for the CDR3 is TGTGCCAGCTCACCGTCCGAGAATGAGCAGTTCTTC. This translates into CASSPSENEQFF.

This rearrangement joins TRBV18 to TRBJ2-2; no definite D call. The CDR3 loop spans 12 amino acids. With 3 bases removed from V and 6 bases from J, the gap between germline ends came to 5 bases. Germline loops: CDR1 KGHSH, CDR2 LQKENI. Written as DNA, the CDR3 is TGTGCCAGCTCACCTCGGCCCGGGGAGCTGTTTTTT. Translating gives CASSPRPGELFF.